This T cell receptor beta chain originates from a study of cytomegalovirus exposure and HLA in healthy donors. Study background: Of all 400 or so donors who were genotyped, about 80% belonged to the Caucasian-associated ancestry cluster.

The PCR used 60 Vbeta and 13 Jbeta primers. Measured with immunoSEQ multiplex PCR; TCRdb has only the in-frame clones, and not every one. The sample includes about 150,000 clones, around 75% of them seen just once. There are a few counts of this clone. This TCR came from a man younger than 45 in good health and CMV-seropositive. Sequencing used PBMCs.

CDR3 sequence reads: CASSLDRGSSYEQYF. CDR3 nucleotide sequence: TGTGCCAGCAGCCTAGACAGGGGGTCCTCCTACGAGCAGTACTTC. This chain links TRBV7-3 with TRBJ2-7; 9 nucleotides agree with TRBD1. Germline V gene lookup returns CDR1 SGHTA and CDR2 FQGTGA. Losses at the gene ends were 5 bases for V and 0 bases for J; bases not matched to a gene: 5. The CDR3 spans 15 residues.